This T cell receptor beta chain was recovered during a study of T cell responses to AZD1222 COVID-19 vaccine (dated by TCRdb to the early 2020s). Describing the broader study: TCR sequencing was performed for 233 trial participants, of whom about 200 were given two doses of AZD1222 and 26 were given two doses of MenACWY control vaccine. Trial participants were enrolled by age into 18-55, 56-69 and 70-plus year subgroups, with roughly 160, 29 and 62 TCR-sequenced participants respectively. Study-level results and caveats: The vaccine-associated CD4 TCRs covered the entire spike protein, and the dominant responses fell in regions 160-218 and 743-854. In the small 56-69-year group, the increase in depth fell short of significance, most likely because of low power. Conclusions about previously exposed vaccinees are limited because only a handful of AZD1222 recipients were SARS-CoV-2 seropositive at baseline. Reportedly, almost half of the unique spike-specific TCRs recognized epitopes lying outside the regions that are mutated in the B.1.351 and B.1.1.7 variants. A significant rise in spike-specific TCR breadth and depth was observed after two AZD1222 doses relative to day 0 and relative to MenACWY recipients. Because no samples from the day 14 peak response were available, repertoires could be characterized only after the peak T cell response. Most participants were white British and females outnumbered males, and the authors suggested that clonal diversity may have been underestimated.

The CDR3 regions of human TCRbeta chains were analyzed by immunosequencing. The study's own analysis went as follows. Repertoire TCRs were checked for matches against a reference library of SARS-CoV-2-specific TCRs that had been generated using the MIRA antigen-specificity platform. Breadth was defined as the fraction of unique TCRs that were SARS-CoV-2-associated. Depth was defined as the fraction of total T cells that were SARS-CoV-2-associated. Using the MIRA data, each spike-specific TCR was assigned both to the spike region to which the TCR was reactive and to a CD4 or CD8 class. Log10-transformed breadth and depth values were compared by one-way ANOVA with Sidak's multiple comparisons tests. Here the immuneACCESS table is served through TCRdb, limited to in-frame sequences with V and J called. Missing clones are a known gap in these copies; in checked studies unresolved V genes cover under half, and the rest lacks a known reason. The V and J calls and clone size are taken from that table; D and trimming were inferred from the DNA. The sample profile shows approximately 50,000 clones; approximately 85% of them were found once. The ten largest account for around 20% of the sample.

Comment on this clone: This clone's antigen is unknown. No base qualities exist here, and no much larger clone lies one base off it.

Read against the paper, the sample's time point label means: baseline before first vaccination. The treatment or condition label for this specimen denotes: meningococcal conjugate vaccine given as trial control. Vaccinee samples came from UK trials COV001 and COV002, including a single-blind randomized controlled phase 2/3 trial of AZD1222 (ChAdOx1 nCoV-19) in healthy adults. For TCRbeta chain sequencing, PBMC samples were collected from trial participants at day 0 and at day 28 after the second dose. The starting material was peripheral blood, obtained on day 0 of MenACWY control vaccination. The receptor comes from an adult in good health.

For the CDR3, the sequence is CASSRGLAGGAGTNTGELFF. The nucleotide sequence is given as TGTGCCAGCAGTCGCGGACTAGCGGGAGGGGCAGGCACGAACACCGGGGAGCTGTTTTTT. Rearrangement joined TRBV9 to TRBJ2-2, with 15 bases in between that match TRBD2. Germline trimming: 5 bases from V, 0 bases from J; junction bases outside gene matches: 11. From the cysteine up to the phenylalanine, the CDR3 has a length of 20 residues. Only the CDR3 DNA is retained, 60 bases long and in frame from the first base. The germline V gene provides CDR1 SGDLS and CDR2 YYNGEE.